These 25 T cell receptor beta chains came from one sample sequenced in a study of blood T cell repertoires in COVID-19 (dated by TCRdb to the early 2020s). The method was the immunoSEQ multiplex PCR assay. TCRdb mirrors the immuneACCESS table, restricted to in-frame sequences. Some clones are absent from its copies; in checked studies, under half trace to an unresolved V gene, and the reason for the others is unknown. This sample is represented by 400,000 to 450,000 clones; approximately 90% of them were singletons. The top ten constitute 0.95% to 1.2% of the sample. Source material: PBMCs or T cells enriched from blood (not recorded which). All receptors come from a man younger than 40 who had recovered from COVID-19.

This clone was seen only once. DNA of the CDR3: TGTGCCAGCAGTTACTCCGGGGGGTTCGAGCAGTACTTC. This translates into CASSYSGGFEQYF. The chain combines TRBV6-5 with TRBJ2-7; 7 positions match TRBD2. The CDR3 totals 13 residues. The V segment lost 0 bases and the J segment 6 bases; nucleotides outside the gene matches: 2. In germline, CDR1 is MNHEY, CDR2 SVGAGI.

The chain combines TRBV11-2 with TRBJ1-1; D not certain. CDR1 is SGHAT and CDR2 is FQNNGV in the germline V gene. Trimming removed 0 bases at V and 3 bases at J, with 5 bases between. The CDR3 has 13 residues. The CDR3 is CASSLEQYTEAFF. CDR3 bases: TGTGCCAGCAGCTTAGAACAGTACACTGAAGCTTTCTTT.

This clone came up once. The chain joins TRBV11-2 to TRBJ1-1; D gene unclear. There are 14 residues in the CDR3. Between the trimmed V and J ends, which lost 5 bases and 4 bases, there was a span of 14 bases. Per the germline V gene, CDR1 is SGHAT and CDR2 is FQNNGV. CDR3 nucleotide sequence: TGTGCCAGCAGCCTCCTGATGGCGGGCACTGAAGCTTTCTTT. This sequence encodes CASSLLMAGTEAFF.

The chain has TRBV24-1 and TRBJ1-2; D gene uncertain. V was clipped by 4 bases and J by 8 bases, with 13 bases between them. CDR1 and CDR2 (germline): KGHDR, SFDVKD. The CDR3 extends over 13 amino acids. The CDR3 here is CATSEAASTGYTF. The CDR3 region has the DNA TGTGCCACCAGTGAAGCGGCCTCGACAGGCTACACCTTC.

This clone has a single count. V and J are TRBV10-3 and TRBJ2-2; 10 nucleotides match TRBD1. V lost 7 bases to trimming and J lost 3 bases; unmatched junction nucleotides: 8. The CDR3 loop spans 16 amino acids. Germline CDR1 reads ENHRY; CDR2 reads SYGVKD. The CDR3 sequence: CAIKFLGTGDTGELFF. In DNA form, the CDR3 reads TGTGCCATCAAATTCCTCGGGACAGGGGACACCGGGGAGCTGTTTTTT.

V gene TRBV24-1 combines with J gene TRBJ2-7; tentative D call: TRBD2 (5 bases). The V end was cut by 5 bases, the J end by 3 bases, with 10 bases between. CDR3 length: 13 amino acids. Germline assignment: CDR1 KGHDR and CDR2 SFDVKD. The CDR3 nucleotides read TGTGCCACCAGTGCCATCGGGAACTACGAGCAGTACTTC. Translating it yields CATSAIGNYEQYF.

The chain employs TRBV24-1 and TRBJ2-3; 7 bases align to TRBD1. Germline V CDR1 and CDR2: KGHDR, SFDVKD. The trim removed 5 bases at V and 1 base at J, leaving 5 bases unmatched. This CDR3 is built from 15 residues. The CDR3 coding sequence is TGTGCCACCAGTGCCCTTGACAGGGGCACAGATACGCAGTATTTT. Translating gives CATSALDRGTDTQYF.

The chain joins TRBV19 to TRBJ2-1; D gene ambiguous. The V and J ends lost 1 base and 5 bases respectively, with 15 bases between them. Germline-derived CDR1 and CDR2 are LNHDA and SQIVND (reference sequence). The CDR3 extends over 16 amino acids. The CDR3 sequence: CASSIGRVSQDNEQFF. CDR3 DNA sequence: TGTGCCAGTAGTATAGGACGGGTATCCCAAGACAATGAGCAGTTCTTC.

The chain links TRBV5-6 to TRBJ2-2; D remains unclear. The germline V gene has CDR1 SGHDT and CDR2 YYEEEE. The CDR3 is 12 residues long. Trimming left V 3 bases short and J 5 bases short, with 5 bases between. This CDR3 reads CASSSDTGELFF. The CDR3 DNA is TGTGCCAGCAGCTCAGATACCGGGGAGCTGTTTTTT. The entire variable domain, with the rest obtained from reference TRBV5-6 and TRBJ2-2, is as follows: DAGVTQSPTHLIKTRGQQVTLRCSPKSGHDTVSWYQQALGQGPQFIFQYYEEEERQRGNFPDRFSGHQFPNYSSELNVNALLLGDSALYLCASSSDTGELFFGEGSRLTVL.

The gene calls are TRBV19 and TRBJ1-5; TRBD1 aligns across 11 bases. With 4 bases clipped from V and 2 bases from J, the junction kept 4 bases outside the gene matches. This CDR3 contains 16 residues. Germline lookup yields CDR1 LNHDA and CDR2 SQIVND (reference sequence). For the CDR3, the DNA is TGTGCCAGTAGTAACCCGGGACAGGGGGGCAATCAGCCCCAGCATTTT. It is translated as CASSNPGQGGNQPQHF.

This chain connects TRBV6-5 to TRBJ2-2; TRBD2 matches at 10 bases. Trimming took 7 bases from V and 5 from J; bases not matched to a gene: 7. This CDR3 contains 15 residues. The germline CDR1 and CDR2 sequences are MNHEY and SVGAGI. The CDR3 spells CASNLAGVFTGELFF. The DNA for the CDR3 is TGTGCCAGCAACCTAGCGGGAGTTTTTACCGGGGAGCTGTTTTTT.

The chain uses TRBV21-1 and TRBJ2-2; the table assigns TRBD2, which was not confirmed against the DNA. TRBV21-1 is an annotated pseudogene. The CDR3 extends over 18 amino acids. Here the CDR3 DNA reads TGTGCCAGCAGCAAAGAGGTTGGATGGGGAGAAACGGCCGGGGAGCTGTTTTTT. Translated: CASSKEVGWGETAGELFF.

J is TRBJ2-2 and V is TRBV5-1; no reliable D call. The V gene lost 4 bases and the J gene lost 3 bases, with 10 bases spanning the gap. CDR1 is SGHRS and CDR2 is YFSETQ in the germline V gene. The CDR3 extends over 14 amino acids. CDR3 amino acids: CASSLDSHTGELFF. For the CDR3, the DNA is TGCGCCAGCAGCCTAGATTCACACACCGGGGAGCTGTTTTTT.

The gene calls are TRBV30 and TRBJ2-2, with TRBD1 matching over 10 bases. Germline CDR1 reads GTSNPN; CDR2 reads SVGIG (reference sequence). The V and J ends lost 2 bases and 3 bases, in that order; junction bases with no gene match: 6. CDR3 length: 16 residues. This chain's CDR3 is CAWSPSGTGDTGELFF. The CDR3 coding sequence is TGTGCCTGGAGTCCGAGTGGGACAGGGGACACCGGGGAGCTGTTTTTT.

V usage is TRBV5-8 and J usage is TRBJ1-2; 7 bases map to TRBD1. The V and J ends lost 4 bases and 8 bases, in that order; junction bases with no gene match: 11. Germline CDR1 SGHTS, CDR2 YDEGEE. CDR3 length: 14 amino acids. CDR3 sequence: CASSPLGQSWGYTF. The CDR3 DNA follows: TGTGCCAGCAGCCCGCTGGGACAGAGTTGGGGCTACACCTTC.

The chain couples TRBV4-1 to TRBJ2-7; D is perhaps TRBD2 (7 bases). This CDR3 has 16 residues. V was trimmed by 0 bases and J by 3 bases, leaving 15 bases between them. Germline values: CDR1 MGHRA, CDR2 YSYEKL. The CDR3 sequence is CASSQEGGRGVYEQYF. The CDR3 DNA sequence: TGCGCCAGCAGCCAAGAAGGGGGACGGGGGGTCTACGAGCAGTACTTC.

The J gene is TRBJ2-1, the V gene TRBV9; 9 bases fit TRBD2. This CDR3 has 16 amino acids. After removal of 3 bases from V and 6 bases from J, the junction contained 10 bases not matched to a gene. Germline V gives CDR1 SGDLS, CDR2 YYNGEE. CDR3 bases: TGTGCCAGCAGCGCCAAGATGCGGGAGGGCCCCAATGAGCAGTTCTTC. This encodes CASSAKMREGPNEQFF.

The J gene is TRBJ2-1, the V gene TRBV7-3; tentative D call: TRBD2 (5 bases). Trimming removed 3 bases at V and 6 bases at J, with 18 bases between. The CDR3 loop spans 16 amino acids. Germline V gene data show CDR1 as SGHTA and CDR2 as FQGTGA. The DNA of the CDR3 is TGTGCCAGCAGCTTGGCGGACTCCTATATTCCCAATGAGCAGTTCTTC. Its translation is CASSLADSYIPNEQFF.

The chain links TRBV28 to TRBJ2-1; TRBD2 agrees at 7 bases. Germline V gene data show CDR1 as MDHEN and CDR2 as SYDVKM. The J segment lost 7 bases and the V segment lost 4 bases, leaving 16 bases of the junction unmatched. This CDR3 comprises 17 residues. The DNA of the CDR3 is TGTGCCAGCAGTTGGGGCCTCGCGGGGGAAGCGCGGAATGAGCAGTTCTTC. It codes for CASSWGLAGEARNEQFF.

In this sample, this clone turned up once. The chain joins TRBV28 to TRBJ2-5; 8 bases are a match to TRBD2. V gave up 3 bases and J gave up 4 bases; unmatched junction bases: 10. The germline V gene encodes CDR1 MDHEN and CDR2 SYDVKM. The CDR3 loop spans 16 amino acids. In DNA, the CDR3 is TGTGCCAGCAGTTTTGTACCTAGCGGGTTGTCAGAGACCCAGTACTTC. Translating it yields CASSFVPSGLSETQYF.

V and J are TRBV10-2 and TRBJ1-1; tentatively, D is TRBD1 (5 bases). With 6 bases removed from V and 1 base from J, the gap between germline ends came to 9 bases. The germline CDR1 and CDR2 sequences are WSHSY and SAAADI. The CDR3 runs 13 residues. The CDR3 spells CASSAQGNTEAFF. The CDR3 region has the DNA TGCGCCAGCAGCGCCCAGGGGAACACTGAAGCTTTCTTT.

The chain couples TRBV5-1 to TRBJ2-3; D is possibly TRBD1 (6 bases). CDR1 is SGHRS, CDR2 YFSETQ, per germline. Trimming took off 3 bases at V and 0 bases at J, with 11 bases between the two ends. The CDR3 loop spans 15 amino acids. CDR3 protein: CASSYGQTSTDTQYF. In nucleotides, the CDR3 is TGCGCCAGCAGCTACGGACAGACTAGCACAGATACGCAGTATTTT.

The CDR3 DNA reads as TGTGCCAGCCTACCCCCAGGTCCGTATGAGCAGTTCTTC. Translated: CASLPPGPYEQFF. This rearrangement joins TRBV28 to TRBJ2-1; D uncertain. CDR3 length: 13 residues. The germline gives CDR1 MDHEN, CDR2 SYDVKM. V dropped 8 bases and J dropped 8 bases, with 16 bases sitting between them.

The genes are TRBV6-5 and TRBJ1-2, with TRBD1 matching over 7 bases. CDR3 length: 13 residues. Trimming removed 8 bases from V and 4 bases from J; junction bases left unmatched: 7. Germline CDR1 MNHEY, CDR2 SVGAGI. CDR3 sequence reads: CASGTAGAYGYTF. The CDR3 bases are TGTGCCAGCGGGACAGCGGGGGCCTATGGCTACACCTTC.

The chain couples TRBV5-5 to TRBJ2-7, with D possibly matching TRBD1 (6 bases). CDR1 is SGHKS, CDR2 YYEKEE, per germline (reference sequence). Trimming left V 7 bases short and J 2 bases short, with 16 bases between. The length of the CDR3 is 14 residues. In DNA, the CDR3 is TGTGCCAGCGCCCCGACCAGACAGGCCTACGAGCAGTACTTC. It encodes CASAPTRQAYEQYF.